This TCR beta chain is drawn from a study of blood T cell repertoires in COVID-19. The length of the CDR3 is 16 residues. With V trimmed by 6 bases and J by 0 bases, 7 bases remained unmatched. Germline loops: CDR1 MRHNA, CDR2 SNTAGT. Using immunoSEQ multiplex PCR, the repertoire was profiled, and TCRdb retains in-frame clones only, with some absent. The repertoire has more than 110,000 clones, more than 60% of them found once; the top ten carry roughly 9%. This TCR was recovered from a woman between 45 and 65 years old with active or convalescent COVID-19. The source material was peripheral blood. The chain is built from TRBV6-4 and TRBJ2-3; 9 bases agree with TRBD2. CDR3 bases: TGTGCCAGCAGCGCAGGGACTAGCCTTAGCACAGATACGCAGTATTTT. As protein: CASSAGTSLSTDTQYF.